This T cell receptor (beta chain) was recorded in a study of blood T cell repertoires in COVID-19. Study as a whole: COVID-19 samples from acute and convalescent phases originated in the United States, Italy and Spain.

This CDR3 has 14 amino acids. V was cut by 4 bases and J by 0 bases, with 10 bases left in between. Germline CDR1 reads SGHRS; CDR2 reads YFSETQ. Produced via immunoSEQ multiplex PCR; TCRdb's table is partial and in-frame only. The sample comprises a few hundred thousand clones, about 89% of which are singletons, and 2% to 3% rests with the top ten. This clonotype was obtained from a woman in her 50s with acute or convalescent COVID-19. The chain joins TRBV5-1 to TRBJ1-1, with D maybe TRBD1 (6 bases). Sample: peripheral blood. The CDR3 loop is CASSLTGVNTEAFF. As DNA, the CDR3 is TGCGCCAGCAGCCTGACAGGTGTGAACACTGAAGCTTTCTTT.